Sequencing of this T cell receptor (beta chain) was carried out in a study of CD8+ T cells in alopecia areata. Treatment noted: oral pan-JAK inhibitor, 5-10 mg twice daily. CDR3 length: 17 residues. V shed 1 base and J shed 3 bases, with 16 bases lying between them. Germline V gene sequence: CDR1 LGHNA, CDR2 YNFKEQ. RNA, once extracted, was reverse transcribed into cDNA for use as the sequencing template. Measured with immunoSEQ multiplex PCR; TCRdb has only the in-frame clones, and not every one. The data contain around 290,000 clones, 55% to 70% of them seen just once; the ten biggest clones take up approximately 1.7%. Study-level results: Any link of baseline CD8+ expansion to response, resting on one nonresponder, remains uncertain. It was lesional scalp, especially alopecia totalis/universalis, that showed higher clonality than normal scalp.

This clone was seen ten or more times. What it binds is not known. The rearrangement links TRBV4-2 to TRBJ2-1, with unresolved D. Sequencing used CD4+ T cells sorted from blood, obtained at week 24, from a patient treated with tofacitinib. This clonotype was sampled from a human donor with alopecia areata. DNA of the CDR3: TGTGCCAGCAGCCAAGGCTCCTTTGGGTTAGACTACAATGAGCAGTTCTTC. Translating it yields CASSQGSFGLDYNEQFF.